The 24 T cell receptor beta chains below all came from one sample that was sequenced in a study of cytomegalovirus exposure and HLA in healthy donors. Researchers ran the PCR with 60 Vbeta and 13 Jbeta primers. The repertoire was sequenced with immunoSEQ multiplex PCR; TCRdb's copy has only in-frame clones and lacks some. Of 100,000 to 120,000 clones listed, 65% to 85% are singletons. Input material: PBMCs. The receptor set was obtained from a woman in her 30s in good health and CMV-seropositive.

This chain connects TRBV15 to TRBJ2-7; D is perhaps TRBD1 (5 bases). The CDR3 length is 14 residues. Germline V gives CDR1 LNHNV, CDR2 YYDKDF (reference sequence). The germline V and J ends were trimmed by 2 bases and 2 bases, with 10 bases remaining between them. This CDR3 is CATSRPDKTYEQYF. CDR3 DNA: TGTGCCACCAGCAGACCGGACAAAACCTACGAGCAGTACTTC.

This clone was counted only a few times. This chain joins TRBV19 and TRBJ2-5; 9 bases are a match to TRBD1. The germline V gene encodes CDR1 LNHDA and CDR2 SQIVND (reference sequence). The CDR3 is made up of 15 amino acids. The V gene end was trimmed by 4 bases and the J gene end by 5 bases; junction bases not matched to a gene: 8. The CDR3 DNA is TGTGCCAGTAGTAACCCGGGACAGGGCCCCGAGACCCAGTACTTC. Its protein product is CASSNPGQGPETQYF.

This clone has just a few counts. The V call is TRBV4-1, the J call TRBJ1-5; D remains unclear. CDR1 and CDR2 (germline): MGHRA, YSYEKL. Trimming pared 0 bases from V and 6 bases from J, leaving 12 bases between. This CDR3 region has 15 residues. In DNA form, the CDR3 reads TGCGCCAGCAGCCAAGATCCGGGGTTTGTTCAGCCCCAGCATTTT. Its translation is CASSQDPGFVQPQHF.

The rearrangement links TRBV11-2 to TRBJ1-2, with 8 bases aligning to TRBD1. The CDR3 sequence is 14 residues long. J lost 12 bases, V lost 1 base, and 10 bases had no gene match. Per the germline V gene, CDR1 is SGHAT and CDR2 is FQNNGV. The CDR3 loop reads CASSLGGTGSYHTF. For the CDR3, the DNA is TGTGCCAGCAGCTTAGGCGGGACAGGCTCGTACCACACCTTC.

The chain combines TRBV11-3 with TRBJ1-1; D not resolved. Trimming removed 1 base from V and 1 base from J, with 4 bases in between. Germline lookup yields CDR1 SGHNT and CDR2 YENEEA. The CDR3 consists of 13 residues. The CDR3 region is CASSLGANTEAFF. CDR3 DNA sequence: TGTGCCAGCAGCTTAGGGGCGAACACTGAAGCTTTCTTT.

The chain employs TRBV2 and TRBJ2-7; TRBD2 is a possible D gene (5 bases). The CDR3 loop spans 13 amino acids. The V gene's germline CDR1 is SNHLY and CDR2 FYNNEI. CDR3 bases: TGTTTTATCAAGGAGGAGACGGCATACGAGCAGTACTTC. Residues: CFIKEETAYEQYF.

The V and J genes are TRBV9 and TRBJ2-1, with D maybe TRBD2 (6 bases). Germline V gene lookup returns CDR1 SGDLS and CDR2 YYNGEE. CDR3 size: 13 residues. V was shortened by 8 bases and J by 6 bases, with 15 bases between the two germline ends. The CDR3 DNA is TGTGCCAGTGCGGGACCTTGGGTCAATGAGCAGTTCTTC. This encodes CASAGPWVNEQFF.

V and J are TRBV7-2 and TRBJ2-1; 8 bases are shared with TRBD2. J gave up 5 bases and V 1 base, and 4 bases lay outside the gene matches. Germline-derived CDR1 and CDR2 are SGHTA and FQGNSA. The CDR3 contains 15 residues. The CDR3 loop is CASSLVAGPHNEQFF. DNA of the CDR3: TGTGCCAGCAGCTTAGTAGCGGGACCCCACAATGAGCAGTTCTTC.

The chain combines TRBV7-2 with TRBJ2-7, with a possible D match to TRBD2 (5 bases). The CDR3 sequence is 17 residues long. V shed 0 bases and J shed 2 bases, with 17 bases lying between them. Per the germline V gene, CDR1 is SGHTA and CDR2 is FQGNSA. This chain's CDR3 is CASSLAYGKKDAYEQYF. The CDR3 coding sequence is TGTGCCAGCAGCTTAGCATACGGGAAGAAGGACGCCTACGAGCAGTACTTC.

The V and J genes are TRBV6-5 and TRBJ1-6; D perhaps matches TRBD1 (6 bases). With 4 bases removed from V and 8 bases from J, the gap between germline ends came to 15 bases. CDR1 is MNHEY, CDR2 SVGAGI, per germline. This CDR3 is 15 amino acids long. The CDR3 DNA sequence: TGTGCCAGCAGTTCCAAGGGGGGGGGCTATTCACCCCTCCACTTT. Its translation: CASSSKGGGYSPLHF.

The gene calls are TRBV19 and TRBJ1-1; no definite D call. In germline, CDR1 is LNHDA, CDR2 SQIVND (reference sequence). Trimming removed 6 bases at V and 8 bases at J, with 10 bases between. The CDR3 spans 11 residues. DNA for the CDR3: TGTGCCAGTAGGCGGGCAGGAGAAGCTTTCTTT. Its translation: CASRRAGEAFF.

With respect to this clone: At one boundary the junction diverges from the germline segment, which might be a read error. The CDR3 loop reads CSSSPLQNNEQFF. The CDR3 bases are TGTTCCAGCAGCCCCTTACAAAACAATGAGCAGTTCTTC. The chain joins TRBV7-9 to TRBJ2-1; D gene uncertain. The germline V gene has CDR1 SEHNR and CDR2 FQNEAQ (reference sequence). The CDR3 is 13 residues long.

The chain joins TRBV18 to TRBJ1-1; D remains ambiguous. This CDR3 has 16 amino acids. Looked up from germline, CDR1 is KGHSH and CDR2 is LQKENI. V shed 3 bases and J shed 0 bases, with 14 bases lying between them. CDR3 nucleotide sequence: TGTGCCAGCTCACCTGAGGTCGGGAGGATGAACACTGAAGCTTTCTTT. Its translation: CASSPEVGRMNTEAFF. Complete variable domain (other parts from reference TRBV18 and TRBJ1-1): NAGVMQNPRHLVRRRGQEARLRCSPMKGHSHVYWYRQLPEEGLKFMVYLQKENIIDESGMPKERFSAEFPKEGPSILRIQQVVRGDSAAYFCASSPEVGRMNTEAFFGQGTRLTVV.

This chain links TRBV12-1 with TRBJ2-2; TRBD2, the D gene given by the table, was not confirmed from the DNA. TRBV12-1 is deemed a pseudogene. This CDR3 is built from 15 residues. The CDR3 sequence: CASSFSGRVPGELFF. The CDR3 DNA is TGTGCCAGCAGCTTTAGCGGGAGGGTCCCCGGGGAGCTGTTTTTT.

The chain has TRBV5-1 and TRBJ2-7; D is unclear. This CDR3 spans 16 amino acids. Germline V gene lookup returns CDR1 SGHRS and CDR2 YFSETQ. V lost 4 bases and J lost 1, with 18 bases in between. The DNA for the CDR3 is TGCGCCAGCAGCAGAGTCATCTCGGGTGCTTCCTACGAGCAGTACTTC. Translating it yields CASSRVISGASYEQYF. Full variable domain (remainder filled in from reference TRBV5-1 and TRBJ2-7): KAGVTQTPRYLIKTRGQQVTLSCSPISGHRSVSWYQQTPGQGLQFLFEYFSETQRNKGNFPGRFSGRQFSNSRSEMNVSTLELGDSALYLCASSRVISGASYEQYFGPGTRLTVT.

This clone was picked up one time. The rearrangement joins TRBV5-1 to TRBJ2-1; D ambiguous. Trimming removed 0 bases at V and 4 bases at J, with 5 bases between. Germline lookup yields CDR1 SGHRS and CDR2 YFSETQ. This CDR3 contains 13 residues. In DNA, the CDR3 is TGCGCCAGCAGCTTGGCTTCGTACAATGAGCAGTTCTTC. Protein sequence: CASSLASYNEQFF.

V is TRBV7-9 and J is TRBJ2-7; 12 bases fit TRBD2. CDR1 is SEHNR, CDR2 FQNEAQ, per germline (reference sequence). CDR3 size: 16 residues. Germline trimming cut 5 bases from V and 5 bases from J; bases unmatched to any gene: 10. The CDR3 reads CASSPPGTSGLHEQYF. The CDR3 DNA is TGTGCCAGCAGCCCTCCCGGGACTAGCGGGTTGCACGAGCAGTACTTC.

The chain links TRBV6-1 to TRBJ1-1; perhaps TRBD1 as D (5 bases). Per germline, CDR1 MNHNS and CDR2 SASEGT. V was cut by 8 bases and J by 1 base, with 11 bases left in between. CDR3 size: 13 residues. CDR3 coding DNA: TGTGCCAGCGTTTGGACACCGAACACTGAAGCTTTCTTT. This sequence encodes CASVWTPNTEAFF.

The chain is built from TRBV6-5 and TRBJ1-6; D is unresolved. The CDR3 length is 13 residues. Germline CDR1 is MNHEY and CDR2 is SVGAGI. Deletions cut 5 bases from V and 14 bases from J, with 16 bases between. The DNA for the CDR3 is TGTGCCAGCAGTCCCCCCCAGACCCGGGCCCTCCACTTT. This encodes CASSPPQTRALHF.

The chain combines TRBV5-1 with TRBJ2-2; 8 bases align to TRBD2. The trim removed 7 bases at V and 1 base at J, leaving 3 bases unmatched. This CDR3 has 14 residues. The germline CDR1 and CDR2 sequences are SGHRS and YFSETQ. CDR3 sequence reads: CASDAGGNTGELFF. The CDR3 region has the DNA TGCGCCAGCGACGCGGGGGGGAACACCGGGGAGCTGTTTTTT.

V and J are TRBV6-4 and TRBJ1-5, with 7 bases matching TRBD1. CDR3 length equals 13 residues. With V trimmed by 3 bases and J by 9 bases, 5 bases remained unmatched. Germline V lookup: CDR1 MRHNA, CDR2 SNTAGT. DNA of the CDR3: TGTGCCAGCAGTGAAAACAGGGGTGCGCCCCAGCATTTT. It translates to CASSENRGAPQHF.

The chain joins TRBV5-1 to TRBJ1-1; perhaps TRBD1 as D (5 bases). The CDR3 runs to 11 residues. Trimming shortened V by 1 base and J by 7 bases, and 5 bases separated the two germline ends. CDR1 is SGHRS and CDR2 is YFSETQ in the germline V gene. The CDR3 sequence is CASSLQGEAFF. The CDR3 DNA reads TGCGCCAGCAGCTTGCAGGGTGAAGCTTTCTTT.

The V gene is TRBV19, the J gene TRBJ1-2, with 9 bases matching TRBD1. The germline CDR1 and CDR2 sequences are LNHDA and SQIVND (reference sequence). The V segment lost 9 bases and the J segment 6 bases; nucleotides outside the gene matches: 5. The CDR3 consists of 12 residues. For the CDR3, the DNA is TGTGCCAGCCGGGACAGGGTGGATGGCTACACCTTC. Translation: CASRDRVDGYTF.

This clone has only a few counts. Here the CDR3 reads CSVTPGETQYF. The CDR3 DNA is TGCAGCGTTACTCCGGGGGAGACCCAGTACTTC. The V and J genes are TRBV29-1 and TRBJ2-5, with D possibly matching TRBD2 (5 bases). Trimming removed 5 bases from V and 5 bases from J, with 9 bases in between. Germline assignment: CDR1 SQVTM and CDR2 ANQGSEA. The CDR3 loop spans 11 amino acids.